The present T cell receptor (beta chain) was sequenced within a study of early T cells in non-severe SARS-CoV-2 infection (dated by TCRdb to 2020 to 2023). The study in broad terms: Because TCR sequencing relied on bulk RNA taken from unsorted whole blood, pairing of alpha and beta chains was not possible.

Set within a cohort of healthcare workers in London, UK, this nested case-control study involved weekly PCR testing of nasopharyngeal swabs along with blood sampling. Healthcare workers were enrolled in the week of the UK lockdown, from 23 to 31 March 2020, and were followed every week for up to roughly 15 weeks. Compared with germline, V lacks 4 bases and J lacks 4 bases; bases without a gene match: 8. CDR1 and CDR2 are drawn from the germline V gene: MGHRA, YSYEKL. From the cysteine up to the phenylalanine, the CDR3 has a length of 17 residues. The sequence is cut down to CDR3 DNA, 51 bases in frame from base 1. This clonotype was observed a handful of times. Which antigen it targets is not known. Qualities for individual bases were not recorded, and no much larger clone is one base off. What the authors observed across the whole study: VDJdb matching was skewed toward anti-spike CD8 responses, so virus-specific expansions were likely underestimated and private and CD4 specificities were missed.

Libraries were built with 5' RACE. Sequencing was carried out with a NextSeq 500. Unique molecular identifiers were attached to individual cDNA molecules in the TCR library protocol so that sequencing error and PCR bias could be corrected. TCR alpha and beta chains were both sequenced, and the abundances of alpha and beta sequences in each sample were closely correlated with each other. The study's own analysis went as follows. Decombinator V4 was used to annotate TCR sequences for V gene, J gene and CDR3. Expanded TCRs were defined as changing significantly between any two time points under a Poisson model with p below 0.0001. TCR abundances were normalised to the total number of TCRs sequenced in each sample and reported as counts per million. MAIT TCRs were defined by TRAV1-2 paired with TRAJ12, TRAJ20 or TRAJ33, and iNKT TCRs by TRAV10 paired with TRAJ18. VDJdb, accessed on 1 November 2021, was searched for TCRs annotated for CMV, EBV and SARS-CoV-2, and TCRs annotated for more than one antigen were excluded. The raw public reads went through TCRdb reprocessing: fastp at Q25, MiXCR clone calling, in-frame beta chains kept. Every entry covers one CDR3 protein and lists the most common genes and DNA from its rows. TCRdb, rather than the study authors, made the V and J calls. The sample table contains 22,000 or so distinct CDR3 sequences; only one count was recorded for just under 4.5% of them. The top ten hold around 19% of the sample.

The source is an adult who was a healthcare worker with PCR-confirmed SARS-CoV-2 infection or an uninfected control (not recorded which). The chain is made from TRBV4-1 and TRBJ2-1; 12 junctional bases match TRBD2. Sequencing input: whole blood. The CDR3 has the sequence CASSLRTSGNSYNEQFF. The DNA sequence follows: TGCGCCAGCAGCCTCCGGACTAGCGGGAATAGTTACAATGAGCAGTTCTTC.